Described below is a single T cell receptor beta chain sequence and its context. The data originate from a study of T cell changes during pregnancy in multiple sclerosis. CDR1 is MNHNY and CDR2 is SVGAGI in the germline V gene (reference sequence). V shed 3 bases and J 5 bases; nucleotides not matched to a gene: 6. This CDR3 contains 14 residues. Measured with immunoSEQ multiplex PCR; TCRdb has only the in-frame clones, and not every one. The profile shows 50,000 to 70,000 clones, 91% of them singletons. This chain uses TRBV6-6 with TRBJ2-7, with 8 bases identical to TRBD1. The TCR comes from a female donor in good health, enrolled as a control in a pregnancy study. The sample in question was peripheral blood, obtained in the third trimester of pregnancy. The CDR3 region is CASSYPQGANEQYF. CDR3 coding DNA: TGTGCCAGCAGTTATCCCCAGGGGGCGAACGAGCAGTACTTC.